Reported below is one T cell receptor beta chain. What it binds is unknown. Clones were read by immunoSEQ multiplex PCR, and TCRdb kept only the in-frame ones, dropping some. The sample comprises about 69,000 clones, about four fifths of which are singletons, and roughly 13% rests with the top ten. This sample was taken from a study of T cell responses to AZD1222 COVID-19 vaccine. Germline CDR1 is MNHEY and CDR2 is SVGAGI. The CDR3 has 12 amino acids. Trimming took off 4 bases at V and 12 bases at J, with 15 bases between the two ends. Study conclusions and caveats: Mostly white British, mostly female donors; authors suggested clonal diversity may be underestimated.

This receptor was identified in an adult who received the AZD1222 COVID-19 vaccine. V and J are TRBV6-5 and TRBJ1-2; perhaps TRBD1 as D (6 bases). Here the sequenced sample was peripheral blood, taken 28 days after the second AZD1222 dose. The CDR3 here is CASSLSGGANTF. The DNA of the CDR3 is TGTGCCAGCAGTTTATCGGGGGGGGCGAACACCTTC.